Below, 3 T cell receptor beta chains from the same sample are listed, as sequenced in a study of blood T cell repertoires in COVID-19. Libraries were prepared by immunoSEQ multiplex PCR; TCRdb keeps only in-frame clonotypes and omits some of them. The sample holds 200,000 or so clones, roughly 85% seen once. Sequencing was performed on peripheral blood. All receptors come from a woman aged 25-40 years with acute or convalescent COVID-19.

The chain is built from TRBV7-3 and TRBJ1-1, with a weak D call TRBD1 (6 bases). CDR3 length equals 15 residues. In germline, CDR1 is SGHTA, CDR2 FQGTGA. V lost 1 base and J lost 0, with 9 bases in between. The DNA of the CDR3 is TGTGCCAGCAGCTTAATGAGGACAGTGAACACTGAAGCTTTCTTT. It is translated as CASSLMRTVNTEAFF.

This chain links TRBV6-5 with TRBJ1-1; perhaps TRBD1 as D (5 bases). V lost 6 bases to trimming and J lost 7 bases, with 9 bases between them. Per germline, CDR1 MNHEY and CDR2 SVGAGI. The CDR3 is 11 residues long. The DNA of the CDR3 is TGTGCCAGCAGAGGGGTGCTTGAAGCTTTCTTT. It translates to CASRGVLEAFF.

In regard to this clone: At the DNA level, this CDR3 is encoded by other sequences in the same sample as well. This chain connects TRBV3-1 (or the pseudogene TRBV3-2) to TRBJ2-7; TRBD2 matches at 11 bases. Trimming removed 1 base from V and 2 bases from J; junction bases left unmatched: 1. The CDR3 is made up of 15 amino acids. The germline V gene has CDR1 LGHDT and CDR2 YNNKEL (reference sequence). CDR3 in DNA: TGTGCCAGCAGCCAAGGACTAGCGGGAACCTACGAGCAGTACTTC. This translates into CASSQGLAGTYEQYF.